This T cell receptor (beta chain) was profiled in a study of T cells in Graves' hyperthyroidism and ophthalmopathy. Regarding the study as a whole: Ophthalmopathy was distinguished from stable hyperthyroidism by 13 V-J signatures.

The V end was cut by 0 bases, the J end by 5 bases, with 13 bases between. Germline assignment: CDR1 SGHVS and CDR2 FQNEAQ. The CDR3 loop spans 15 amino acids. Amplification targeted TCR beta CDR3 regions from RNA transcripts. HTBI primers drove first-round RT-PCR of the TCR CDR3. TCRdb analysed the multiplex PCR reads with MiXCR anew, one entry per CDR3 protein. The data contain a few hundred thousand distinct CDR3 sequences, approximately 19% of them seen just once; the ten biggest clones take up about 3.5%. This clonotype was seen many times. Its target is unknown. The authors deemed Graves' hyperthyroidism stable absent ophthalmopathy progression within 18 months. Diagnosis relied on clinical symptoms, serum thyroxine and TRAb, thyroid ultrasound and orbital computed tomography.

The clonotype originates from a young woman with Graves' hyperthyroidism. The rearrangement joins TRBV7-8 to TRBJ1-2, with D tentatively TRBD1 (6 bases). The specimen sequenced was blood. The CDR3 is CASSLATGYGYGYTF. The DNA for the CDR3 is TGTGCCAGCAGCTTAGCAACAGGGTATGGATATGGCTACACCTTC.